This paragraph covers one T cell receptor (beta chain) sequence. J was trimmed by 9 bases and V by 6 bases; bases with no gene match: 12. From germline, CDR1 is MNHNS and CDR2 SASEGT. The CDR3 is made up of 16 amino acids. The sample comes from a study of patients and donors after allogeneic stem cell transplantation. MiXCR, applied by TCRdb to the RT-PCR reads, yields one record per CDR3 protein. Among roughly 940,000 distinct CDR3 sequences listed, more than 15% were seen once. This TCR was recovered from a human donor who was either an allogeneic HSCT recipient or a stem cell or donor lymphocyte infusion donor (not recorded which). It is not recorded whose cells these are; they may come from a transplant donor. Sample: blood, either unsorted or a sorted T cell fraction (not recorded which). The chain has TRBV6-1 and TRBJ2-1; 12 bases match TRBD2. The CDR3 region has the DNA TGTGCCAGCAGACCACTAGCGGGAGGCCCGATGGGTGAGCAGTTCTTC. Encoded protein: CASRPLAGGPMGEQFF.